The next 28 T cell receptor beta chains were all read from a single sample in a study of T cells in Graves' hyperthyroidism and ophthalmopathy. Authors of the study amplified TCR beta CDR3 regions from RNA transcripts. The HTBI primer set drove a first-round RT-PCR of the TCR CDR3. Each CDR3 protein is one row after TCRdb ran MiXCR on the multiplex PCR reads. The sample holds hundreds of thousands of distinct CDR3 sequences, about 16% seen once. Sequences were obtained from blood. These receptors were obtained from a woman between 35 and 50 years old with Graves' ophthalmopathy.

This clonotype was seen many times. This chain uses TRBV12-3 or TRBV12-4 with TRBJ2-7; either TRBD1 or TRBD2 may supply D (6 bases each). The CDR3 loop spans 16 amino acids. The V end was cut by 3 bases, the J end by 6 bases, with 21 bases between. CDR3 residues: CASSFRSGAGHFEQYF. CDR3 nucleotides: TGTGCCAGCAGTTTCCGCTCGGGGGCAGGGCATTTCGAGCAGTACTTC.

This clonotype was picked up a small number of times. The CDR3 loop reads CSAEEKRAGYNEQFF. In DNA form, the CDR3 reads TGCAGTGCGGAGGAAAAGCGGGCCGGCTACAATGAGCAGTTCTTC. This chain uses TRBV20-1 with TRBJ2-1; perhaps TRBD2 as D (6 bases). V was cut by 6 bases and J by 3 bases, with 18 bases left in between. Germline V gives CDR1 DFQATT, CDR2 SNEGSKA (reference sequence). The CDR3 sequence is 15 residues long.

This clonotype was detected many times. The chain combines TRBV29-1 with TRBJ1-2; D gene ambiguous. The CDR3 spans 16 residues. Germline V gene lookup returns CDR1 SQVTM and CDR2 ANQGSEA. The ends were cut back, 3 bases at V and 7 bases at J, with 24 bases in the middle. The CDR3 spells CSVDGGGPIWGAGYTF. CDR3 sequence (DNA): TGCAGCGTTGATGGCGGAGGGCCAATCTGGGGTGCTGGCTACACCTTC.

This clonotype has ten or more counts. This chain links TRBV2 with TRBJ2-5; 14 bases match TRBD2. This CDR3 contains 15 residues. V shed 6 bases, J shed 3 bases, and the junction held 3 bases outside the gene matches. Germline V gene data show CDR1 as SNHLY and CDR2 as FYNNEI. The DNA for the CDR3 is TGTGCCAGCAGGCTGGGACTAGCGGGAGAAGAGACCCAGTACTTC. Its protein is CASRLGLAGEETQYF.

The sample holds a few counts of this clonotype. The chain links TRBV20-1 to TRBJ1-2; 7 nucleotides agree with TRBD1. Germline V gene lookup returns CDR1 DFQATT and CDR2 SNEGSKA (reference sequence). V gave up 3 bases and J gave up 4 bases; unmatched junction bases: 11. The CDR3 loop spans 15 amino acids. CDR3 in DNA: TGCAGTGCTAGGCCAACAGGGGCCAAACCCTATGGCTACACCTTC. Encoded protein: CSARPTGAKPYGYTF.

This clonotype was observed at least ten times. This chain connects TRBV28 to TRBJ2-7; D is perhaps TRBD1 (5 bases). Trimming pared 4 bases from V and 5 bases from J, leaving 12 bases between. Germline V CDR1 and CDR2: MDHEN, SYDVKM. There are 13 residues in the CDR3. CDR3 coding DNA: TGTGCCAGCAGTTCTCCAGGGTGGGACGAGCAGTACTTC. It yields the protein CASSSPGWDEQYF.

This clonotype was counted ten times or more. The CDR3: CASSERGAGAYEQYF. DNA of the CDR3: TGTGCCAGCAGTGAAAGGGGTGCGGGAGCCTACGAGCAGTACTTC. The rearrangement joins TRBV6-1 to TRBJ2-7; 7 bases fit TRBD2. The CDR3 sequence is 15 residues long. J gave up 2 bases and V 2 bases, and 6 bases lay outside the gene matches. Per germline, CDR1 MNHNS and CDR2 SASEGT.

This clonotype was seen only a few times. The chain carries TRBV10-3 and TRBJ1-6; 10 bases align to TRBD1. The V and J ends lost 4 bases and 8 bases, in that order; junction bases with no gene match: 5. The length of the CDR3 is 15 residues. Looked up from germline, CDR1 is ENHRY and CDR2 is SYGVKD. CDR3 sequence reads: CAISGEDRGYSPLHF. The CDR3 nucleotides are TGTGCCATCAGTGGTGAGGACAGGGGGTATTCACCCCTCCACTTT.

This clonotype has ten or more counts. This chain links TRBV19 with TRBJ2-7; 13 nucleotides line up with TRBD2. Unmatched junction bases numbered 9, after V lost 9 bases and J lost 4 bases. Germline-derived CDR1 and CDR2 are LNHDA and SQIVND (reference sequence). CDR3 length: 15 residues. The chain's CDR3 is CASTRTSGSEYEQYF. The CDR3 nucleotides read TGTGCCAGCACCCGGACTAGCGGGAGTGAGTACGAGCAGTACTTC.

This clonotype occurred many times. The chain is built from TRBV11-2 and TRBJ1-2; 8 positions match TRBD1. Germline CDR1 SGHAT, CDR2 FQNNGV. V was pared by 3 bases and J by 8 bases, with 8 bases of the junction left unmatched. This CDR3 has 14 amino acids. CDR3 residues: CASSFRTGREGYTF. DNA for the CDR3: TGTGCCAGCAGCTTTAGGACAGGGCGAGAGGGCTACACCTTC.

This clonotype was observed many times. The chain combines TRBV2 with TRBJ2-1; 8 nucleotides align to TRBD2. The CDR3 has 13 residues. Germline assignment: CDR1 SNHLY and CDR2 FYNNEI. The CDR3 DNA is TGTGCGTCTGGCGGGAGGAACTACAATGAGCAGTTCTTC. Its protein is CASGGRNYNEQFF.

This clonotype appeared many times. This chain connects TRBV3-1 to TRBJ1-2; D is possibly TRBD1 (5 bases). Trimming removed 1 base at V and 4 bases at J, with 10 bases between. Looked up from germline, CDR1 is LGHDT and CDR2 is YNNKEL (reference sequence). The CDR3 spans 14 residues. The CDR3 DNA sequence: TGTGCCAGCAGCCAAGGGGGACGGAGCTATGGCTACACCTTC. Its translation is CASSQGGRSYGYTF.

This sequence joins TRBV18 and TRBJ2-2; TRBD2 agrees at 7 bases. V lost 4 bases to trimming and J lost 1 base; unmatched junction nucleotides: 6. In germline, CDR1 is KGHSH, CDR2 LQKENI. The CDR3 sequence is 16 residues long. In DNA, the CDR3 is TGTGCCAGCTCACTTCCGGGACTACGGAACACCGGGGAGCTGTTTTTT. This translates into CASSLPGLRNTGELFF.

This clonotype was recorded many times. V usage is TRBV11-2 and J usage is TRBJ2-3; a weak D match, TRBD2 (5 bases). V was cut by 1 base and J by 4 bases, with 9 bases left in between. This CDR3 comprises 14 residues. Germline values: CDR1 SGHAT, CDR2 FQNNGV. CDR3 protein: CASSLVRGSDTQYF. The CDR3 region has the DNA TGTGCCAGCAGCTTAGTACGGGGTTCAGATACGCAGTATTTT.

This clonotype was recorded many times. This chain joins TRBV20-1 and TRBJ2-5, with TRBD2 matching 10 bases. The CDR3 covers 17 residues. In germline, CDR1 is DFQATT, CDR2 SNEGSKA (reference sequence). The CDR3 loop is CSGGIAWGLAHQETQYF. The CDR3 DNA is TGCAGCGGGGGTATCGCGTGGGGACTAGCGCACCAAGAGACCCAGTACTTC.

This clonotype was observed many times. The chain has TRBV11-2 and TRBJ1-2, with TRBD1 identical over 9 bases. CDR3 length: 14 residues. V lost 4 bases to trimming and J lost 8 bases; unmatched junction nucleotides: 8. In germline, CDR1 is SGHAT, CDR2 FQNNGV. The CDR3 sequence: CASSYGQGRGGYTF. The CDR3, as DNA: TGTGCCAGCAGCTACGGACAGGGGAGGGGCGGCTACACCTTC. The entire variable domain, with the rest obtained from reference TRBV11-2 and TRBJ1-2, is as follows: EAGVAQSPRYKIIEKRQSVAFWCNPISGHATLYWYQQILGQGPKLLIQFQNNGVVDDSQLPKDRFSAERLKGVDSTLKIQPAKLEDSAVYLCASSYGQGRGGYTFGSGTRLTVV.

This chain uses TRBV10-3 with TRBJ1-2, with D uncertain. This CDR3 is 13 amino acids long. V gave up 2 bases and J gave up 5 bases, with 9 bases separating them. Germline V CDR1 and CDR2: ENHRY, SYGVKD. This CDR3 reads CAISEVGRYGYTF. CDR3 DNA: TGTGCCATCAGTGAGGTTGGCCGGTATGGCTACACCTTC.

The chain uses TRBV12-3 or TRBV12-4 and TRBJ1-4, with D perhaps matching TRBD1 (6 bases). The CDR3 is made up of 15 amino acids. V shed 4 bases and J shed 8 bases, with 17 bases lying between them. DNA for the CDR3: TGTGCCAGCAGTTCCCCCACAGGGCGCTTGGAAAAACTGTTTTTT. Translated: CASSSPTGRLEKLFF.

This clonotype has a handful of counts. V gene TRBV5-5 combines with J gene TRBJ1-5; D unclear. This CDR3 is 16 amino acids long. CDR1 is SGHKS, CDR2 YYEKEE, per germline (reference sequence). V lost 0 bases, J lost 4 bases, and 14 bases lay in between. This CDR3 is CASSLAGLGTNQPQHF. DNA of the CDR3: TGTGCCAGCAGCTTGGCGGGCCTCGGCACGAATCAGCCCCAGCATTTT.

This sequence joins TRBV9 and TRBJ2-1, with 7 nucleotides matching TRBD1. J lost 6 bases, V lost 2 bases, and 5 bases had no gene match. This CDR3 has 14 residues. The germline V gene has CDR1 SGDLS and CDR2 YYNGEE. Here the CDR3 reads CASSVSRQGNEQFF. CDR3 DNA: TGTGCCAGCAGCGTGTCGAGACAGGGCAATGAGCAGTTCTTC.

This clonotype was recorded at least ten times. Here the CDR3 DNA reads TGTGCCAGCAGACTGACAGAGTACCAAGAGACCCAGTACTTC. Translated: CASRLTEYQETQYF. The chain carries TRBV6-1 and TRBJ2-5; TRBD1 might be the D (5 bases). The CDR3 has 14 amino acids. V was pared by 6 bases and J by 0 bases, with 11 bases between. CDR1 and CDR2 from the germline V gene are MNHNS and SASEGT.

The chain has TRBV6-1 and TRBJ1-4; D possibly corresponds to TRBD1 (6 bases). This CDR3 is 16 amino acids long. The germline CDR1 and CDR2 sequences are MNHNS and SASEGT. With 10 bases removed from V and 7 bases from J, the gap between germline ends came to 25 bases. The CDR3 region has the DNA TGTGCCATCCCCGCAGGACCGGGACACGACTTTGAAAAACTGTTTTTT. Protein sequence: CAIPAGPGHDFEKLFF.

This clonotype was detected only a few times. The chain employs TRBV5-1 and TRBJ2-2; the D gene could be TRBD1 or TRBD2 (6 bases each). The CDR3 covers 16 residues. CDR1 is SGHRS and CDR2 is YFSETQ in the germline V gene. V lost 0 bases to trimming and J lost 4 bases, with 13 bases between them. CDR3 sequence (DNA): TGCGCCAGCAGCTTGGCCACTCGGGGGCCCACCGGGGAGCTGTTTTTT. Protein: CASSLATRGPTGELFF. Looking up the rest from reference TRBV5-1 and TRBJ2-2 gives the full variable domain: KAGVTQTPRYLIKTRGQQVTLSCSPISGHRSVSWYQQTPGQGLQFLFEYFSETQRNKGNFPGRFSGRQFSNSRSEMNVSTLELGDSALYLCASSLATRGPTGELFFGEGSRLTVL.

The CDR3 spells CASSYLQVDYEQYF. The CDR3 DNA is TGTGCCAGCAGTTATCTACAGGTGGACTACGAGCAGTACTTC. The V call is TRBV12-3 or TRBV12-4, the J call TRBJ2-7; D possibly corresponds to TRBD1 (5 bases). V shed 4 bases and J shed 3 bases, with 13 bases lying between them. The CDR3 contains 14 residues.

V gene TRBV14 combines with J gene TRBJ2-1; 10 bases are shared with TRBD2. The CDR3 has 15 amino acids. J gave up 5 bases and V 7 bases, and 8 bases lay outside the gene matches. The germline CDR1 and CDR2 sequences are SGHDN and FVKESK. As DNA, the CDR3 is TGTGCCAGCACCCCTAGCGGGGGAAGGAACAATGAGCAGTTCTTC. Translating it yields CASTPSGGRNNEQFF.

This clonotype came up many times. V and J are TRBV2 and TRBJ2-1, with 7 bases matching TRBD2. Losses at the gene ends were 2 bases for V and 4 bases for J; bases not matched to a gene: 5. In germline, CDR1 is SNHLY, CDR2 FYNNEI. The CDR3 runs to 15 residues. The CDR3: CASSELASGYNEQFF. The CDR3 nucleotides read TGTGCCAGCAGTGAATTGGCTAGCGGTTACAATGAGCAGTTCTTC.

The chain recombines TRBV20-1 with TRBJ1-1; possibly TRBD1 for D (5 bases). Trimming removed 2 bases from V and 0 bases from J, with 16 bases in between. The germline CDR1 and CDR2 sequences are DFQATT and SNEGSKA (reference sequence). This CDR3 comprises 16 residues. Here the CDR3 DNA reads TGCAGTGCTAGACCCTCGTTAGGGGATATGAACACTGAAGCTTTCTTT. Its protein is CSARPSLGDMNTEAFF.

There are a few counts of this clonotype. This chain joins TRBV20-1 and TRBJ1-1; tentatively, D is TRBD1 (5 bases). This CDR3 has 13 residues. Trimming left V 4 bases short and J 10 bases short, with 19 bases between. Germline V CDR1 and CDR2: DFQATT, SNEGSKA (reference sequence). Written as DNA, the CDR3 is TGCAGTGCTACTCTAATGGGGCATAACGTAGCTTTCTTT. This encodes CSATLMGHNVAFF.